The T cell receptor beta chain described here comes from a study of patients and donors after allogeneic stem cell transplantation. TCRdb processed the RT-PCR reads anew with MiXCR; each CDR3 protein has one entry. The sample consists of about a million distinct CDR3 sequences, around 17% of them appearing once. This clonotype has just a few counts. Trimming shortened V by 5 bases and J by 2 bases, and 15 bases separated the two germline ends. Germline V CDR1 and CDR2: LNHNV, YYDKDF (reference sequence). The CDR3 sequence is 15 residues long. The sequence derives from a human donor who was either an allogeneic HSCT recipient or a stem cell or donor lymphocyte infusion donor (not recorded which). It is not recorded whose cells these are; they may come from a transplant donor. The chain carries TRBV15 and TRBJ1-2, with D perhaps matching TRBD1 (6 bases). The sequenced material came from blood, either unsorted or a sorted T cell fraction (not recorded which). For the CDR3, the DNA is TGTGCCACCAGCTCCAGCCCAGGGGCCAACTATGGCTACACCTTC. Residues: CATSSSPGANYGYTF.